This is a list of T cell receptor beta chains from one sample in a study of cytomegalovirus exposure and HLA in healthy donors. Repertoires were generated with immunoSEQ multiplex PCR, while TCRdb's copy carries only in-frame clones and drops some. The data show fewer than 250,000 clones, over 80% seen once. The material sequenced was PBMCs. The source of these receptors is a man aged 35-49 years in good health and CMV-seropositive. Both conserved end residues are part of each CDR3. D genes are given only for firm matches. Not every row has a clone size; where given, it reads once, few, many or a size class.

V	D	J	length	size	DNA	CDR3
TRBV25-1	TRBD1	TRBJ2-1	15	.	TGTGCCACCAAAGGGACAGTCGTCACCTACAATGAGCAGTTCTTC	CATKGTVVTYNEQFF
TRBV9	TRBD2	TRBJ2-3	19	.	TGTGCCAGCAGCGTAGTCCCCGGGACTAGCGGACTTAGCACAGATACGCAGTATTTT	CASSVVPGTSGLSTDTQYF
TRBV7-2	TRBD1	TRBJ1-5	14	.	TGTGCCAGCAGCTTAGAAGGACAGGCGGGGTCCCAGCATTTT	CASSLEGQAGSQHF
TRBV7-9	.	TRBJ2-7	15	.	TGTGCCAGCAGCTTAGTGGGACTCCCCCAGTACGAGCAGTACTTC	CASSLVGLPQYEQYF
TRBV27	TRBD1	TRBJ1-2	17	.	TGTGCCAGCAGTTCCAGCGGGACAGGGTCACGCGGCTATGGCTACACCTTC	CASSSSGTGSRGYGYTF
TRBV13	.	TRBJ1-3	15	.	TGTGCCAGCAGCTTAGGACAGGGAGCTGGAAACACCATATATTTT	CASSLGQGAGNTIYF
TRBV6-1	.	TRBJ1-2	14	.	TGTGCCAGCAGTGAAAATGGAGCTAACTATGGCTACACCTTC	CASSENGANYGYTF
TRBV2	TRBD1	TRBJ1-3	14	.	TGTGCCAGCAGTCCTGACAGGGTTGGAAACACCATATATTTT	CASSPDRVGNTIYF
TRBV6-1	TRBD1	TRBJ1-2	14	.	TGTGCCAGCAGGGGAGACAGGGGAGGCTATGGCTACACCTTC	CASRGDRGGYGYTF
TRBV7-8	TRBD2	TRBJ2-3	16	once	TGTGCCAGCAGCCCGGGACTAGCGGTTTCGTTCGATACGCAGTATTTT	CASSPGLAVSFDTQYF
TRBV30	TRBD2	TRBJ2-1	18	.	TGTGCCTGGAGAGCGGCTAGCGGGAGGGTGAGCTCCTACAATGAGCAGTTCTTC	CAWRAASGRVSSYNEQFF
TRBV6-5	TRBD1	TRBJ1-1	16	.	TGTGCCAGCAGTTACGCGACAGGGTATGGGAACACTGAAGCTTTCTTT	CASSYATGYGNTEAFF
TRBV13	TRBD2	TRBJ2-1	15	.	TGTGCCAGCAGCCCGAGGACTAGCGGGAACAATGAGCAGTTCTTC	CASSPRTSGNNEQFF
TRBV19	TRBD1	TRBJ2-1	13	few	TGTGCCAGCACCCGGACAGGGTGGAATGAGCAGTTCTTC	CASTRTGWNEQFF
TRBV5-4	.	TRBJ1-2	13	.	TGTGCCAGCAGCTTGGAAGGCCCAGAGGCAGGGACCTTC	CASSLEGPEAGTF
TRBV5-1	.	TRBJ2-7	14	.	TGCGCCAGCAGCAAAGCGGGTGACTCCTACGAGCAGTACTTC	CASSKAGDSYEQYF
TRBV5-1	.	TRBJ1-1	15	.	TGCGCCAGCAGCTTGGTTCCGGGAATGAACACTGAAGCTTTCTTT	CASSLVPGMNTEAFF
TRBV5-1	TRBD2	TRBJ2-1	16	.	TGCGCCAGCAGCTTGGTCGCGGGAGGGCTCTACAATGAGCAGTTCTTC	CASSLVAGGLYNEQFF
TRBV2	TRBD2	TRBJ2-1	17	.	TGTGCCAGCACCCAAGGACTAGCGGGCTTCTCCTACAATGAGCAGTTCTTC	CASTQGLAGFSYNEQFF
TRBV9	.	TRBJ1-3	16	.	TGTGCCAGCAGCCCAGACAGGATCGGCTCTGGAAACACCATATATTTT	CASSPDRIGSGNTIYF
TRBV27	TRBD2	TRBJ2-1	16	.	TGTGCCAGCAGTTTTGGGGGACTAGCGGCCTACAATGAGCAGTTCTTC	CASSFGGLAAYNEQFF
TRBV29-1	TRBD2	TRBJ2-3	15	few	TGCAGCGTTGAAGGGGTCCTAGCGGGATCAGATACGCAGTATTTT	CSVEGVLAGSDTQYF
TRBV28	.	TRBJ1-3	14	.	TGTGCCGTCCTGGAGGGAAGCTCTGGAAACACCATATATTTT	CAVLEGSSGNTIYF
TRBV11-2	TRBD1	TRBJ2-5	13	once	TGTGCCAGCAGCCTTGGACAGGTGGAGACCCAGTACTTC	CASSLGQVETQYF
TRBV27	.	TRBJ1-3	16	.	TGTGCCAGCAAAAGAGGGGGGGCCAACTCTGGAAACACCATATATTTT	CASKRGGANSGNTIYF
TRBV9	TRBD1	TRBJ2-2	14	once	TGTGCCAGCAGCCCATTACAGGGGACCGGGGAGCTGTTTTTT	CASSPLQGTGELFF
TRBV9	TRBD2	TRBJ2-5	14	.	TGTGCCAGCAGCCAGGGACTACTACAAGAGACCCAGTACTTC	CASSQGLLQETQYF
TRBV18	TRBD1	TRBJ1-1	16	.	TGTGCCAGCTCACCCCGAGCTCAACAGGGGACCACTGAAGCTTTCTTT	CASSPRAQQGTTEAFF
TRBV9	TRBD2	TRBJ2-1	19	.	TGTGCCAGCAGCCAATCCGGGACTAGCGGGTTACCCTCCTACAATGAGCAGTTCTTC	CASSQSGTSGLPSYNEQFF
TRBV6-4	.	TRBJ2-6	15	.	TGTGCCAGCAGTCCGACACACTCTGGGGCCAACGTCCTGACTTTC	CASSPTHSGANVLTF
TRBV19	TRBD2	TRBJ2-3	16	.	TGTGCCAGTAAGGATATAGGACTAGCGGGCCCAGATACGCAGTATTTT	CASKDIGLAGPDTQYF
TRBV2	TRBD1	TRBJ2-2	16	.	TGTGCCAGCAGAGCCGACAGGGGGCTTGTTGCCGGGGAGCTGTTTTTT	CASRADRGLVAGELFF
TRBV6-1	.	TRBJ1-3	15	.	TGTGCCAGCAGTGACAGGGGCCGCTCTGGAAACACCATATATTTT	CASSDRGRSGNTIYF